This T cell receptor (beta chain) stems from a study of blood T cell repertoires in COVID-19. Study background: Material from acute and convalescent COVID-19 was sourced from the United States, Italy and Spain.

V was pared by 1 base and J by 3 bases, with 6 bases of the junction left unmatched. The CDR3 sequence is 16 residues long. Germline V CDR1 and CDR2: LGHNT, FRNRAP. TCRdb keeps only in-frame clones here, not all; method: immunoSEQ multiplex PCR. The table has approximately 92,000 clones, 87% seen once; the top ten hold around 18%. This TCR derives from a woman aged 55 to 70 with COVID-19, enrolled during active disease. The specimen was peripheral blood. J is TRBJ1-1 and V is TRBV12-5, with 9 bases identical to TRBD1. The CDR3 loop is CASGLATTGGHTEAFF. The DNA of the CDR3 is TGTGCTAGTGGTTTGGCTACGACAGGGGGTCACACTGAAGCTTTCTTT.